The rows below give T cell receptor beta chains drawn from one sample of a study of shared clonotypes between healthy human individuals. The table came from immunoSEQ multiplex PCR; TCRdb's copy has only in-frame clones and leaves some out. This sample yields 950,000 to 1,100,000 clones, of which around 82% are seen a single time; roughly 0.55% belongs to the top ten. Sequences were obtained from memory CD4+ T cells from PBMCs. These receptors came from a man between 18 and 29 years old in good health. Some clones in this sample may be carry-over from other donors' samples. CDR3s include the opening cysteine and the closing phenylalanine or tryptophan. D genes are given only for firm matches. The size entry is marked missing in some rows and otherwise reads once, few, many or a size class.

clone size,J gene,D gene,V gene,CDR3 DNA,CDR3 protein
-,TRBJ2-2,TRBD2,TRBV7-3,TGTGCCAGCAGCCCGTGGGCTAGCGGGAGTGGAACCGGGGAGCTGTTTTTT,CASSPWASGSGTGELFF
-,TRBJ2-5,-,TRBV5-1,TGCGCCAGCAGCTCCCAAATAAGCTACCAAGAGACCCAGTACTTC,CASSSQISYQETQYF
-,TRBJ1-5,-,TRBV2,TGTGCCAGCAGGAGGGGATCCGGAGTAGCCCAGCATTTT,CASRRGSGVAQHF
-,TRBJ1-2,-,TRBV5-8,TGTGCCAGCAGCTTGAGACAGTTCGGCTACACCTTC,CASSLRQFGYTF
-,TRBJ1-4,-,TRBV6-1,TGTGCCAGCAGTGAAGGCGTCTCGATGGTAAAACTGTTTTTT,CASSEGVSMVKLFF
-,TRBJ2-7,TRBD2,TRBV28,TGTGCCAGCAGTTTAGCGGGAGGTTACGGCTACGAGCAGTACTTC,CASSLAGGYGYEQYF
-,TRBJ2-3,-,TRBV6-6,TGTGCCAGCAGGGTAACAGATACGCAGTATTTT,CASRVTDTQYF
-,TRBJ2-3,-,TRBV19,TGTGCCTCAGTTAGCACAGATACGCAGTATTTT,CASVSTDTQYF
-,TRBJ1-1,TRBD1,TRBV5-1,TGCGCCAGCAGCCCCGGACAGGGGAACATGAACACTGAAGCTTTCTTT,CASSPGQGNMNTEAFF
-,TRBJ2-7,-,TRBV6-5,TGTGCCAGCAGCTCCTGGCCGAGCTCCTACGAGCAGTACTTC,CASSSWPSSYEQYF
-,TRBJ1-4,-,TRBV7-6,TGTGCCAGCAGCTTGGGGCCGCTGCGGGCAACTAATGAAAAACTGTTTTTT,CASSLGPLRATNEKLFF
-,TRBJ2-4,TRBD2,TRBV7-2,TGTGCCAGCAGCTTAGTTGGTAGCGGGGTCAAAAACATTCAGTACTTC,CASSLVGSGVKNIQYF
-,TRBJ1-5,TRBD1,TRBV2,TGTGCCAGCAGGTCCAGGGGGAGCAATCAGCCCCAGCATTTT,CASRSRGSNQPQHF
-,TRBJ1-1,-,TRBV11-2,TGTGCCAGCAGCTTAGGTCCGGGGGCCGGCCCTGAAGCTTTCTTT,CASSLGPGAGPEAFF
once,TRBJ2-7,-,TRBV9,TGTGCCAGCAGCCCCCAGAGGGCCGCCTACGAGCAGTACTTC,CASSPQRAAYEQYF
-,TRBJ2-3,-,TRBV15,TGTGCCACCAGCAGAGTGCTGGTGGCGGATACGCAGTATTTT,CATSRVLVADTQYF
-,TRBJ1-1,-,TRBV18,TGTGCCAGCTCACCACGGGTAGGGCAAAACACTGAAGCTTTCTTT,CASSPRVGQNTEAFF
-,TRBJ1-2,-,TRBV6-5,TGTGCCAGCAGTCTAGACAGGAACTATGGCTACACCTTC,CASSLDRNYGYTF
-,TRBJ1-1,-,TRBV18,TGTGCCAGCTCACCCGCTTTTGATACGAACACTGAAGCTTTCTTT,CASSPAFDTNTEAFF
few,TRBJ1-4,-,TRBV4-1,TGCGCCAGCAGCCAAGGACGAGCAACTAATGAAAAACTGTTTTTT,CASSQGRATNEKLFF